The 25 T cell receptor beta chains below were found in one sample sequenced in a study of shared clonotypes between healthy human individuals. CD8 cells regarded as naive lacked CD45RO, were positively chosen for CCR7, and omitted terminally differentiated effector memory CD45RA+ cells. Clones were read by immunoSEQ multiplex PCR, and TCRdb kept only the in-frame ones, dropping some. This sample has roughly 2 million clones; around 96% occur once, and the top ten carry about 1.1%. Sample: naive CD8+ T cells sorted from blood. These receptors came from a man aged 18 to 30 in good health.

V gene TRBV30 combines with J gene TRBJ2-7; 7 positions match TRBD2. Germline V gene data show CDR1 as GTSNPN and CDR2 as SVGIG (reference sequence). CDR3 length equals 14 residues. Trimming took 8 bases from V and 2 from J; bases not matched to a gene: 12. CDR3 loop: CARKEASGPYEQYF. The CDR3 nucleotides are TGTGCCCGGAAGGAGGCTAGCGGTCCCTACGAGCAGTACTTC.

This rearrangement joins TRBV5-1 to TRBJ2-1; D uncertain. The CDR3 loop spans 16 amino acids. V gave up 0 bases and J gave up 3 bases, with 13 bases separating them. Germline V gene sequence: CDR1 SGHRS, CDR2 YFSETQ. The CDR3 reads CASSLGFGSYYNEQFF. The CDR3 DNA sequence: TGCGCCAGCAGCTTGGGATTTGGCAGCTACTACAATGAGCAGTTCTTC.

This chain connects TRBV5-8 to TRBJ1-5; D is undetermined. CDR1 SGHTS and CDR2 YDEGEE come from the germline V gene. The CDR3 totals 15 residues. The germline V and J ends were trimmed by 1 base and 2 bases, with 10 bases remaining between them. This chain's CDR3 is CASSLNWGGNQPQHF. The CDR3 DNA reads as TGTGCCAGCAGCTTGAATTGGGGTGGCAATCAGCCCCAGCATTTT.

As DNA, the CDR3 is TGTGCCAGTAGTCTCCGTCGGGGGAGCACAGATACGCAGTATTTT. This encodes CASSLRRGSTDTQYF. The V and J genes are TRBV19 and TRBJ2-3; possible D gene TRBD2, 6 bases. CDR1 and CDR2 from the germline V gene are LNHDA and SQIVND (reference sequence). The V gene lost 5 bases and the J gene lost 0 bases, with 12 bases spanning the gap. The CDR3 has 15 amino acids.

The chain recombines TRBV4-1 with TRBJ2-7, with a tentative D call TRBD2 (6 bases). CDR1 is MGHRA, CDR2 YSYEKL, per germline. The CDR3 totals 15 residues. The V end lost 1 base, the J end lost 2 bases, and 12 bases lay between the germline ends. CDR3 loop: CASSQGPGEAYEQYF. The CDR3 nucleotides read TGCGCCAGCAGCCAAGGGCCCGGGGAGGCCTACGAGCAGTACTTC.

The chain uses TRBV6-1 and TRBJ1-4; 7 bases fit TRBD1. The V and J ends lost 3 bases and 4 bases, in that order; junction bases with no gene match: 2. CDR1 is MNHNS and CDR2 is SASEGT in the germline V gene. The CDR3 has 14 residues. The CDR3 DNA follows: TGTGCCAGCAGTGAGACAGGGTTTAATGAAAAACTGTTTTTT. Encoded protein: CASSETGFNEKLFF.

The chain uses TRBV29-1 and TRBJ1-2; 7 bases are shared with TRBD1. Germline-derived CDR1 and CDR2 are SQVTM and ANQGSEA. The CDR3 has 14 amino acids. Trimming cost V 4 bases and J 8 bases; bases outside gene matches: 13. The CDR3 DNA reads as TGCAGCGTTGTTACTTCCGGGAAAGGGGGCGGCTACACCTTC. It specifies CSVVTSGKGGGYTF. Variable domain in full (rest from reference TRBV29-1 and TRBJ1-2): SAVISQKPSRDICQRGTSLTIQCQVDSQVTMMFWYRQQPGQSLTLIATANQGSEATYESGFVIDKFPISRPNLTFSTLTVSNMSPEDSSIYLCSVVTSGKGGGYTFGSGTRLTVV.

The rearrangement joins TRBV27 to TRBJ1-3; a possible D gene is TRBD1 (5 bases). V lost 5 bases and J lost 0, with 17 bases in between. The CDR3 has 17 residues. Germline V gene lookup returns CDR1 MNHEY and CDR2 SMNVEV (reference sequence). The CDR3 protein is CASSPLPGRHSGNTIYF. The CDR3 bases are TGTGCCAGCAGTCCACTTCCGGGACGACACTCTGGAAACACCATATATTTT.

This chain joins TRBV30 and TRBJ2-5, with D possibly matching TRBD1 (6 bases). The germline V gene has CDR1 GTSNPN and CDR2 SVGIG (reference sequence). The CDR3 runs 14 residues. V shed 4 bases and J shed 1 base, with 13 bases lying between them. This chain's CDR3 is CAWTLLGAQETQYF. The DNA of the CDR3 is TGTGCCTGGACCCTGCTGGGGGCCCAAGAGACCCAGTACTTC.

This sequence joins TRBV2 and TRBJ2-7, with TRBD1 identical over 9 bases. Trimming took 3 bases from V and 6 from J; bases not matched to a gene: 6. The CDR3 contains 14 residues. Germline V lookup: CDR1 SNHLY, CDR2 FYNNEI. The DNA of the CDR3 is TGTGCCAGCAGTGAGACAGGGGGAACGGCCGAGCAGTACTTC. Encoded protein: CASSETGGTAEQYF.

The chain combines TRBV10-1 with TRBJ2-1, with D unclear. Per the germline V gene, CDR1 is WNHNN and CDR2 is SYGVQD (reference sequence). This CDR3 has 11 amino acids. Trimming cost V 7 bases and J 6 bases, with 7 bases left between them. CDR3 in DNA: TGCGCCAGCACCGCGTCCAATGAGCAGTTCTTC. Its translation is CASTASNEQFF.

CDR3 nucleotides: TGTGCCAGCAGCTTAGAGGGGAGAGGGGCCCTCCACTTT. It translates to CASSLEGRGALHF. The chain employs TRBV7-9 and TRBJ1-6; weak D call: TRBD1 (5 bases). The germline V and J ends were trimmed by 1 base and 14 bases, with 12 bases remaining between them. This CDR3 has 13 residues. CDR1 SEHNR and CDR2 FQNEAQ come from the germline V gene (reference sequence).

The chain has TRBV7-9 and TRBJ2-3; 7 bases line up with TRBD2. Trimming took 8 bases from V and 0 from J; bases not matched to a gene: 8. The germline V gene encodes CDR1 SEHNR and CDR2 FQNEAQ (reference sequence). This CDR3 is built from 15 residues. This CDR3 reads CASLWRGTSTDTQYF. The DNA for the CDR3 is TGTGCCAGCTTATGGCGGGGGACTAGCACAGATACGCAGTATTTT.

The chain combines TRBV6-1 with TRBJ2-1; no clear D. The CDR3 loop spans 15 amino acids. Trimming took 3 bases from V and 3 from J, leaving 12 bases between them. The germline CDR1 and CDR2 sequences are MNHNS and SASEGT. This CDR3 reads CASSDWSYGYNEQFF. The CDR3 DNA reads TGTGCCAGCAGTGATTGGAGCTACGGCTACAATGAGCAGTTCTTC.

The chain has TRBV5-6 and TRBJ1-1, with a tentative D call TRBD1 (5 bases). Germline V gives CDR1 SGHDT, CDR2 YYEEEE. Trimming pared 0 bases from V and 7 bases from J, leaving 19 bases between. The CDR3 is 16 residues long. The CDR3 loop is CASSLVYGAAPYEAFF. DNA of the CDR3: TGTGCCAGCAGCTTGGTGTATGGGGCAGCTCCATATGAAGCTTTCTTT.

The rearrangement uses TRBV5-8 and TRBJ1-5, with D hard to call. The germline V gene has CDR1 SGHTS and CDR2 YDEGEE. The CDR3 contains 17 residues. Deletions cut 0 bases from V and 0 bases from J, with 13 bases between. The CDR3 DNA is TGTGCCAGCAGCTTGGCCGAGGAAGGGTATAGCAATCAGCCCCAGCATTTT. This translates into CASSLAEEGYSNQPQHF.

This clone appeared a single time. This chain connects TRBV10-3 to TRBJ2-7; TRBD2 matches 13 bases. The CDR3 length is 17 residues. CDR1 is ENHRY and CDR2 is SYGVKD in the germline V gene. V gave up 2 bases and J gave up 1 base; unmatched junction bases: 5. CDR3 in amino acids: CAISEPGTSGESYEQYF. Here the CDR3 DNA reads TGTGCCATCAGTGAGCCCGGGACTAGCGGGGAATCCTACGAGCAGTACTTC.

The chain has TRBV4-1 and TRBJ2-3; D gene uncertain. Germline V gives CDR1 MGHRA, CDR2 YSYEKL. There are 15 residues in the CDR3. V was cut by 2 bases and J by 2 bases, with 11 bases left in between. The chain's CDR3 is CASSQQDYSTDTQYF. CDR3 nucleotide sequence: TGCGCCAGCAGCCAACAGGATTACTCCACAGATACGCAGTATTTT.

The chain recombines TRBV11-2 with TRBJ2-7; tentatively, D is TRBD1 (6 bases). The germline V gene encodes CDR1 SGHAT and CDR2 FQNNGV. V lost 4 bases and J lost 2, with 9 bases in between. The CDR3 is made up of 13 amino acids. In nucleotides, the CDR3 is TGTGCCAGCAGCTCCCGGGACACCTACGAGCAGTACTTC. Translated, it gives CASSSRDTYEQYF.

The chain uses TRBV29-1 and TRBJ1-4; D is undetermined. CDR3 length equals 13 residues. Per the germline V gene, CDR1 is SQVTM and CDR2 is ANQGSEA. Trimming stripped 6 bases from V and 3 bases from J, with 11 bases between. Here the CDR3 reads CSVGWAANEKLFF. The DNA for the CDR3 is TGCAGCGTCGGTTGGGCAGCTAATGAAAAACTGTTTTTT.

This clone was picked up one time. The chain combines TRBV6-1 with TRBJ2-1, with no clear D. The CDR3 has 14 amino acids. Germline V gene lookup returns CDR1 MNHNS and CDR2 SASEGT. The V end lost 8 bases, the J end lost 0 bases, and 11 bases lay between the germline ends. In DNA, the CDR3 is TGTGCCAGCGAGATGAGCTACTCCTACAATGAGCAGTTCTTC. It yields the protein CASEMSYSYNEQFF.

The chain links TRBV6-5 to TRBJ1-5, with a tentative D call TRBD1 (5 bases). CDR1 and CDR2 (germline): MNHEY, SVGAGI. V lost 2 bases to trimming and J lost 2 bases, with 7 bases between them. The length of the CDR3 is 14 residues. CDR3 loop: CASSYPGGNQPQHF. The CDR3 DNA follows: TGTGCCAGCAGTTACCCGGGGGGCAATCAGCCCCAGCATTTT.

This chain links TRBV7-2 with TRBJ2-7; D gene unclear. Trimming removed 0 bases from V and 5 bases from J, with 5 bases in between. Germline V gives CDR1 SGHTA, CDR2 FQGNSA. CDR3 length: 12 residues. DNA for the CDR3: TGTGCCAGCAGCTTAGCCCGACACGAGCAGTACTTC. Translating gives CASSLARHEQYF.

The chain carries TRBV14 and TRBJ2-5; D unresolved. The germline V gene has CDR1 SGHDN and CDR2 FVKESK. V was cut by 0 bases and J by 1 base, with 9 bases left in between. This CDR3 comprises 15 residues. CDR3: CASSQDRGRQETQYF. In nucleotides, the CDR3 is TGTGCCAGCAGCCAAGACCGCGGCCGCCAAGAGACCCAGTACTTC.

This clone was picked up one time. In DNA, the CDR3 is TGCGCCAGCAGCCAAGAATCCCGGGGTAATTCACCCCTCCACTTT. Its translation: CASSQESRGNSPLHF. The genes are TRBV4-3 and TRBJ1-6; D is ambiguous. The V and J ends lost 0 bases and 6 bases respectively, with 9 bases between them. Germline V CDR1 and CDR2: LGHNA, YSLEER. This CDR3 has 15 amino acids.